This entry features one T cell receptor beta chain sequence. Antigen unknown. The sample belongs to a study of T-cell memory formation after mild COVID-19. General study findings and limits: Some SARS-CoV-2-responding clones were already detected in memory before infection.

This CDR3 has 15 amino acids. The V end was cut by 3 bases, the J end by 5 bases, with 13 bases between. Constant-segment primers served in 5'RACE that generated TCR alpha and TCR beta cDNA libraries bearing sample barcodes and UMIs. MiXCR, applied by TCRdb to the 5' RACE reads, yields one record per CDR3 protein. The data show some 300,000 distinct CDR3 sequences, 19% seen once. The sample comprised PBMCs or a T cell subset sorted from them (not recorded which). The gene calls are TRBV12-3 or TRBV12-4 and TRBJ2-2, with D hard to call. This sequence originates from a man aged 18 to 29 who had mild COVID-19 (a few samples of this study predate the infection). Cell type and time point are not known. The CDR3 DNA is TGTGCCAGCAGTTTTTATAGGGTTGGGACCGGGGAGCTGTTTTTT. Its translation is CASSFYRVGTGELFF.